A selection of T cell receptor beta chains follows, all from one sample in a study of shared clonotypes between healthy human individuals. Data came from immunoSEQ multiplex PCR; TCRdb stores just in-frame clones and leaves some out. The profile shows around 500,000 clones, 70% to 80% of them singletons. Sequenced material: PBMCs. The receptors here all came from a woman aged 40 to 50 in good health. Some clones in this sample may be carry-over from other donors' samples. Each CDR3 is given without its conserved first and last residue. Not every row has a clone size; where given, it reads once, few, many or a size class.

>TRBV18|many|TRBJ1-3
ASSPRTGERTGNTIY
>TRBV29-1|NA|TRBJ2-4
SVEEGGAGEIENIQY
>TRBV2|NA|TRBJ1-2
ASSELSFRGGDYGYT
>TRBV19|NA|TRBJ2-2
ASRTRGQPSGELF
>TRBV15|NA|TRBJ2-1
ATSRVRLAYNEQF
>TRBV29-1|many|TRBJ1-4
SVRDREAEKLF
>TRBV18|NA|TRBJ1-3
ASSPAGTRDTIY
>TRBV4-2|NA|TRBJ2-1
ASSRVIAGVFYNEQF
>TRBV7-9|NA|TRBJ1-2
ASSQSLALNIYGYT
>TRBV2|NA|TRBJ2-6
ASGRVSGANVLT
>TRBV5-1|NA|TRBJ1-3
ASSLGGHPSSGNTIY
>TRBV5-1|NA|TRBJ2-3
ASSLLAGATTDTQY
>TRBV19|NA|TRBJ2-1
ASNIGRGLASTDEQF
>TRBV30|NA|TRBJ2-1
AWRGWTGGYNEQF
>TRBV4-1|NA|TRBJ2-1
ASSHTQGYNEQF
>TRBV30|many|TRBJ1-1
AWSAGDPPEAF
>TRBV9|once|TRBJ1-2
ASSPPPRQGINYGYT
>TRBV4-3|NA|TRBJ2-2
ASSPGQTNTGELF